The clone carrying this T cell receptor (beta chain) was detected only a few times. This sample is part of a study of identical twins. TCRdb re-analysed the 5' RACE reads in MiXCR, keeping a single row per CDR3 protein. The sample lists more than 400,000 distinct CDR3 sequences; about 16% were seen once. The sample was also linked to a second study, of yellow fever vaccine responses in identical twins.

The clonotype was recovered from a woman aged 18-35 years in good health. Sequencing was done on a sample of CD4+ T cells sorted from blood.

The CDR3 here is CASGPGPVRGNQPQHF. CDR3 DNA sequence: TGTGCTAGTGGTCCTGGTCCAGTCCGGGGCAATCAGCCCCAGCATTTT. V and J are TRBV12-5 and TRBJ1-5; unclear D gene. In germline, CDR1 is LGHNT, CDR2 FRNRAP. This CDR3 is built from 16 residues. V lost 5 bases and J 2 bases, leaving 16 bases between the germline ends.